Presented here are 20 T cell receptor beta chains from one specimen sequenced in a study of identical twins (dated by TCRdb to about 2016). Library construction relied on 5' RACE. Sequencing instrument: Illumina HiSeq 2000. TCRdb trimmed public reads at Q25 via fastp, called clones via MiXCR and kept in-frame beta chains. Each entry is one CDR3 protein sequence, shown with its most common DNA and genes. This sample comprises 450,000 or so distinct CDR3 sequences, 20% to 25% of them detected only once. Roughly 3% of the sample is in the top ten clones. The same specimen was also included in a second study, on T cells expressing NK-cell markers.

Sequenced sample: CD4+ T cells sorted from blood. These receptors all come from a woman aged 18-29 years in good health.

The chain employs TRBV9 and TRBJ1-5; D is ambiguous. V lost 1 base and J 3 bases, leaving 11 bases between the germline ends. The length of the CDR3 is 15 residues. Germline V gene lookup returns CDR1 SGDLS and CDR2 YYNGEE. CDR3 in DNA: TGTGCCAGCAGCGTAAGCCCAGCGCACAATCAGCCCCAGCATTTT. This gives the protein CASSVSPAHNQPQHF. Looking up the rest from reference TRBV9 and TRBJ1-5 gives the full variable domain: DSGVTQTPKHLITATGQRVTLRCSPRSGDLSVYWYQQSLDQGLQFLIQYYNGEERAKGNILERFSAQQFPDLHSELNLSSLELGDSALYFCASSVSPAHNQPQHFGDGTRLSIL.

This clonotype was seen only a few times. This chain uses TRBV7-9 with TRBJ1-6; D not resolved. Germline assignment: CDR1 SEHNR and CDR2 FQNEAQ (reference sequence). Trimming removed 5 bases from V and 9 bases from J, with 11 bases in between. This CDR3 region has 13 residues. CDR3 sequence reads: CASSLGSGSPLHF. The CDR3 nucleotides read TGTGCCAGCAGCCTAGGTTCCGGTTCACCCCTCCACTTT.

This clonotype was observed a handful of times. This chain uses TRBV11-1 with TRBJ2-5; no firm D call. The ends were cut back, 4 bases at V and 1 base at J, with 10 bases in the middle. Germline V gives CDR1 SGHAT, CDR2 FQDESV (reference sequence). The length of the CDR3 is 14 residues. CDR3 loop: CASSSVSLQETQYF. The DNA for the CDR3 is TGTGCCAGCAGCTCAGTTAGCCTCCAAGAGACCCAGTACTTC.

For the CDR3, the DNA is TGTGCCAGCAGCTTGGTCCAGGGTGAGCAGTTCTTC. It translates to CASSLVQGEQFF. The chain employs TRBV5-6 and TRBJ2-1; D is possibly TRBD1 (5 bases). Germline V gene data show CDR1 as SGHDT and CDR2 as YYEEEE. V lost 0 bases and J lost 9, with 7 bases in between. The CDR3 contains 12 residues.

This clonotype has a handful of counts. V and J are TRBV7-9 and TRBJ2-2; D is possibly TRBD1 (6 bases). The CDR3 extends over 14 amino acids. Trimming took off 1 base at V and 12 bases at J, with 15 bases between the two ends. From germline, CDR1 is SEHNR and CDR2 FQNEAQ (reference sequence). CDR3 sequence reads: CASSLGQDLSKLFF. CDR3 in DNA: TGTGCCAGCAGCTTAGGACAGGACCTAAGTAAGCTGTTTTTT.

This chain connects TRBV10-1 to TRBJ1-1; 8 bases map to TRBD1. This CDR3 comprises 14 residues. Germline-derived CDR1 and CDR2 are WNHNN and SYGVQD (reference sequence). Trimming removed 3 bases from V and 0 bases from J; junction bases left unmatched: 0. This chain's CDR3 is CASSEQGVNTEAFF. As DNA, the CDR3 is TGCGCCAGCAGTGAACAGGGGGTGAACACTGAAGCTTTCTTT.

This clonotype showed up just a few times. The chain recombines TRBV24-1 with TRBJ2-2; 8 nucleotides match TRBD2. Looked up from germline, CDR1 is KGHDR and CDR2 is SFDVKD. The CDR3 length is 14 residues. Losses at the gene ends were 9 bases for V and 0 bases for J; bases not matched to a gene: 2. CDR3 DNA sequence: TGTGCCACCCAGGGACTAGCGAACACCGGGGAGCTGTTTTTT. Translated, it gives CATQGLANTGELFF.

This clonotype was observed many times. The J gene is TRBJ2-7, the V gene TRBV5-1, with a tentative D call TRBD1 (5 bases). Germline CDR1 is SGHRS and CDR2 is YFSETQ. Trimming took off 1 base at V and 3 bases at J, with 11 bases between the two ends. The CDR3 has 14 amino acids. The chain's CDR3 is CASSLLGQDYEQYF. DNA of the CDR3: TGCGCCAGCAGCTTGCTCGGACAAGACTACGAGCAGTACTTC.

The V gene is TRBV29-1, the J gene TRBJ2-1; D gene ambiguous. The V gene's germline CDR1 is SQVTM and CDR2 ANQGSEA. The CDR3 loop spans 14 amino acids. V lost 4 bases and J lost 8, with 18 bases in between. The CDR3 is CSVARAGLYDEQFF. DNA for the CDR3: TGCAGCGTTGCTCGGGCCGGTTTATATGATGAGCAGTTCTTC.

This clonotype occurred a few times. The chain carries TRBV6-2 or TRBV6-3 and TRBJ2-1, with no clear D. The CDR3 loop spans 12 amino acids. Germline V gene data show CDR1 as MNHEY and CDR2 as SVGEGT. V was cut by 9 bases and J by 5 bases, with 11 bases left in between. As DNA, the CDR3 is TGTGCCAGTAGAGACGGGCACAATGAGCAGTTCTTC. This translates into CASRDGHNEQFF.

This sequence joins TRBV5-4 and TRBJ2-1, with TRBD2 matching over 7 bases. Unmatched junction bases numbered 7, after V lost 0 bases and J lost 7 bases. The CDR3 is made up of 15 amino acids. CDR1 is SGHNT and CDR2 is YYREEE in the germline V gene (reference sequence). The chain's CDR3 is CASSLAAGAGNEQFF. The CDR3 DNA sequence: TGTGCCAGCAGCTTGGCTGCGGGAGCGGGTAATGAGCAGTTCTTC. Combining the CDR3 with reference TRBV5-4 and TRBJ2-1 gives the whole variable domain ETGVTQSPTHLIKTRGQQVTLRCSSQSGHNTVSWYQQALGQGPQFIFQYYREEENGRGNFPPRFSGLQFPNYSSELNVNALELDDSALYLCASSLAAGAGNEQFFGPGTRLTVL.

This rearrangement joins TRBV29-1 to TRBJ2-7; the match to TRBD2 covers 7 bases. CDR3 length equals 15 residues. CDR1 SQVTM and CDR2 ANQGSEA come from the germline V gene. The J segment lost 2 bases and the V segment lost 7 bases, leaving 14 bases of the junction unmatched. The CDR3: CSAIPSGSGTYEQYF. CDR3 DNA: TGCAGCGCGATACCCTCGGGAAGCGGGACCTACGAGCAGTACTTC.

The V gene is TRBV5-1, the J gene TRBJ2-1; D not certain. V lost 4 bases and J 10 bases, leaving 12 bases between the germline ends. Germline loops: CDR1 SGHRS, CDR2 YFSETQ. The CDR3 runs 12 residues. In nucleotides, the CDR3 is TGCGCCAGCAGCCCGTCAAAGGGCGAGCAGTTCTTC. Translation: CASSPSKGEQFF.

This sequence joins TRBV20-1 and TRBJ2-1, with a possible D match to TRBD1 (6 bases). This CDR3 comprises 12 residues. The germline gives CDR1 DFQATT, CDR2 SNEGSKA (reference sequence). V was shortened by 7 bases and J by 8 bases, with 15 bases between the two germline ends. CDR3 amino acids: CSVWQGQDEQFF. In DNA, the CDR3 is TGCAGTGTATGGCAGGGGCAGGATGAGCAGTTCTTC.

This clonotype has more than one count but fewer than ten. The chain links TRBV20-1 to TRBJ2-7; 13 positions match TRBD2. The CDR3 runs to 15 residues. The junction had 6 bases not matched to a gene; V was cut back by 2 bases and J by 5 bases. Germline-derived CDR1 and CDR2 are DFQATT and SNEGSKA (reference sequence). Here the CDR3 DNA reads TGCAGTGCTAGACCCGGGACTAGCGGGAACAACGAGCAGTACTTC. This encodes CSARPGTSGNNEQYF.

This clonotype has more than one count but fewer than ten. The V and J genes are TRBV30 and TRBJ1-1; D call uncertain. The CDR3 runs to 12 residues. In germline, CDR1 is GTSNPN, CDR2 SVGIG (reference sequence). V gave up 2 bases and J gave up 2 bases, with 6 bases separating them. CDR3 DNA: TGTGCCTGGAGTCGCCATAACACTGAAGCTTTCTTT. Its protein product is CAWSRHNTEAFF.

The J gene is TRBJ2-1, the V gene TRBV10-1, with D perhaps being TRBD1 or TRBD2 (6 bases each). Trimming pared 10 bases from V and 0 bases from J, leaving 19 bases between. CDR1 and CDR2 (germline): WNHNN, SYGVQD (reference sequence). The CDR3 is made up of 16 amino acids. CDR3 DNA sequence: TGCGCCACCCGCACACGGGGGCGAAGCTCCTACAATGAGCAGTTCTTC. Protein: CATRTRGRSSYNEQFF.

The V gene is TRBV12-3 or TRBV12-4, the J gene TRBJ2-3, with a weak D call TRBD2 (7 bases). V lost 2 bases and J lost 1, with 13 bases in between. The CDR3 extends over 16 amino acids. DNA of the CDR3: TGTGCCAGCAGTTTACCCCCGCGGGGGCGCACAGATACGCAGTATTTT. Translating gives CASSLPPRGRTDTQYF.

The J gene is TRBJ2-1, the V gene TRBV11-2, with unresolved D. Trimming stripped 3 bases from V and 0 bases from J, with 12 bases between. The germline V gene encodes CDR1 SGHAT and CDR2 FQNNGV. The CDR3 extends over 16 amino acids. The CDR3 region has the DNA TGTGCCAGCAGCTTGGGCAGGCCGAGCTCCTACAATGAGCAGTTCTTC. Amino acids: CASSLGRPSSYNEQFF.

This sequence joins TRBV5-1 and TRBJ2-2, with a possible D match to TRBD1 (6 bases). Germline loops: CDR1 SGHRS, CDR2 YFSETQ. V lost 0 bases to trimming and J lost 4 bases, with 16 bases between them. The CDR3 has 17 amino acids. The CDR3 here is CASSLAPAGAGTGELFF. The CDR3 DNA sequence: TGCGCCAGCAGCTTGGCCCCCGCAGGGGCAGGCACCGGGGAGCTGTTTTTT.